The entry that follows covers one T cell receptor beta chain sequence. Antigen specificity is unknown. RNA was extracted from bulk tissue without any cell sorting. More than 3 cm separated this lung sample from the edge of the tumor. This specimen comes from a study of tumor and adjacent non-tumor tissue in lung cancer. Study-wide context: Stage I to III disease affected 9 to 10 men and roughly 5 women aged roughly 30 to 76. Some 4.2 million productive TCRbeta reads were obtained per sample on average. Whole-study findings and limits: Significantly higher TCR diversity was found in tumor than normal lung.

TCRbeta libraries were built with three rounds of nested PCR, modified from ARM-PCR. TCRdb re-called the multiplex PCR reads with MiXCR, one entry per CDR3 protein. Here the sample spans tens of thousands of distinct CDR3 sequences, around 67% being singletons. This TCR derives from a woman aged 40 to 50 with non-small cell lung cancer. The sample comprised distant non-tumor lung tissue.

The CDR3 coding sequence is TGCAGCGTCCCCCGGGGCGGGAGGTTAGGAGAGCAGTTCTTC. Amino acids: CSVPRGGRLGEQFF. The genes are TRBV29-1 and TRBJ2-1; 8 bases fit TRBD2. Germline CDR1 SQVTM, CDR2 ANQGSEA. The CDR3 runs to 14 residues. The V and J ends lost 6 bases and 10 bases, in that order; junction bases with no gene match: 14.